The clone carrying this T cell receptor (beta chain) was picked up many times. Its antigen is currently unknown. CDR3 length: 13 amino acids. Germline lookup yields CDR1 SGDLS and CDR2 YYNGEE. V shed 4 bases and J shed 3 bases, with 10 bases lying between them. The data belong to a study of regulatory T cells in long-lasting Graves disease. Construction of the TCR beta libraries employed iRepertoire HTBI primers in conjunction with Arm-PCR of CDR3 regions. TCRdb re-called the multiplex PCR reads with MiXCR, one entry per CDR3 protein. The profile shows some 450,000 distinct CDR3 sequences, about 16% of them singletons. The study, taken as a whole, reports: TRBV28, TRBJ1-2 and TRBJ2-5 were favored in persistent disease.

Specified time point: newly diagnosed GD, antithyroid drugs for less than 3 months. There was RNA extracted from PBMCs, and the TCR library was made from it. The same data also went into a second study, on T cells in Graves' hyperthyroidism and ophthalmopathy. Turning to that study: A patient was excluded if there was uncontrolled infection, other autoimmune disease, pregnancy or lactation.

This sample comprised peripheral blood mononuclear cells (PBMCs), obtained at new diagnosis, from a patient treated with antithyroid drugs. This clonotype was obtained from a woman younger than 45 with Graves disease. The J gene is TRBJ1-1, the V gene TRBV9; a possible D gene is TRBD1 (5 bases). In DNA, the CDR3 is TGTGCCAGCAGCTCCCGGGGGGACACTGAAGCTTTCTTT. Residues: CASSSRGDTEAFF. The full variable domain, with the rest looked up from reference TRBV9 and TRBJ1-1, is DSGVTQTPKHLITATGQRVTLRCSPRSGDLSVYWYQQSLDQGLQFLIQYYNGEERAKGNILERFSAQQFPDLHSELNLSSLELGDSALYFCASSSRGDTEAFFGQGTRLTVV.